This T cell receptor beta chain emerged from a study of blood T cell repertoires in COVID-19. Study context: The samples span acute and convalescent COVID-19 from the United States, Italy and Spain. PBMCs, B-cell-depleted T cells, or T cells were the source of the cDNA or gDNA that made up the material.

As handled by the study authors: Reference gene primer amplification in the assay estimated nucleated cell counts. Some clones are missing from TCRdb's copy, which holds only in-frame ones; the method was immunoSEQ multiplex PCR. V, J and clone size reflect that table, while D and trimming were determined from the DNA. The repertoire holds around 24,000 clones, around 75% seen once, with about three fifths in the top ten. Per germline, CDR1 SGHVS and CDR2 FQNEAQ. J was trimmed by 3 bases and V by 4 bases; bases with no gene match: 13. This CDR3 is built from 18 residues. The rearrangement uses TRBV7-8 and TRBJ2-1; 9 nucleotides line up with TRBD2. Sequencing was done on a sample of peripheral blood. This clonotype was sampled from an elderly woman with acute or convalescent COVID-19. CDR3 nucleotide sequence: TGTGCCAGCAGCTCCATCGGTCCTAGTAGCGGGGGCTACAATGAGCAGTTCTTC. The encoded protein is CASSSIGPSSGGYNEQFF.